The clone carrying this T cell receptor (beta chain) has a handful of counts. Its matching antigen is unknown. This entry is derived from a study of T cells after yellow fever vaccination. Study findings and constraints: In FACS-sorted repertoires, abundant clonotypes from the bulk population could appear as contaminants.

The V end lost 3 bases, the J end lost 8 bases, and 17 bases lay between the germline ends. This CDR3 is 14 amino acids long. CDR1 is DFQATT, CDR2 SNEGSKA, per germline (reference sequence). TCRdb processed the 5' RACE reads anew with MiXCR; each CDR3 protein has one entry. The table has about 300,000 distinct CDR3 sequences, about 6.9% seen once; the top ten hold about a sixth. The source material was PBMCs, sampled around 45 days after the first yellow fever vaccination. This clonotype was sampled from a young man who received the YFV17D yellow fever vaccine. This chain connects TRBV20-1 to TRBJ2-1; TRBD1 might be the D (5 bases). In DNA, the CDR3 is TGCAGTGCTAGGGGGCCATCAATAATCCATGAGCAGTTCTTC. Translation gives CSARGPSIIHEQFF.